What follows are 9 T cell receptor beta chains derived from one specimen sequenced in a study of beta chain features in type 1 diabetes. Study findings and constraints: In every one of the four CD4+ subsets, TCRB CDR3s were moderately but significantly shorter in Type 1 diabetes patients.

These receptors lack a known antigen. Reverse transcription of all isolated RNA meant that expressed TCRB transcripts were sequenced. Sequenced by immunoSEQ multiplex PCR; TCRdb stores in-frame clones only, minus some. The sample has a few hundred thousand clones; approximately 15% are singletons. What was sequenced was naive CD4+ T cells from blood. These receptors came from a man aged 18 to 29 with type 1 diabetes.

This clone turned up a few times. One junction end does not reproduce the germline sequence, and a read error may be involved. The rearrangement links TRBV5-1 to TRBJ2-3, with D maybe TRBD2 (6 bases). The germline gives CDR1 SGHRS, CDR2 YFSETQ. The CDR3 is 13 residues long. CDR3 sequence: CASSLTSKDTQYF. In DNA form, the CDR3 reads TGCGCCAGCAGCTTGACTAGCAAAGATACGCAGTATTTT.

Only a few counts were recorded for this clone. The gene calls are TRBV27 and TRBJ1-2; D perhaps matches TRBD1 (6 bases). Trimming stripped 5 bases from V and 7 bases from J, with 17 bases between. The CDR3 runs 14 residues. CDR1 is MNHEY, CDR2 SMNVEV, per germline (reference sequence). The CDR3: CASSPFRGVGGYTF. The CDR3 DNA sequence: TGTGCCAGCAGTCCATTCAGGGGAGTGGGTGGCTACACCTTC.

V is TRBV7-9 and J is TRBJ2-7, with a possible D match to TRBD1 (6 bases). Germline V gene sequence: CDR1 SEHNR, CDR2 FQNEAQ (reference sequence). This CDR3 has 15 amino acids. Trimming stripped 5 bases from V and 0 bases from J, with 14 bases between. The CDR3 DNA reads as TGTGCCAGCAGCCCGACAGGCGATAACTCCTACGAGCAGTACTTC. It codes for CASSPTGDNSYEQYF.

This chain connects TRBV7-9 to TRBJ2-7, with D uncertain. The CDR3 loop spans 12 amino acids. V lost 2 bases and J 3 bases, leaving 5 bases between the germline ends. Germline V gives CDR1 SEHNR, CDR2 FQNEAQ (reference sequence). In nucleotides, the CDR3 is TGTGCCAGCAGCTTACTACTCTACGAGCAGTACTTC. Amino acid sequence: CASSLLLYEQYF.

In its sample, this clone was seen a few times. The J gene is TRBJ2-7, the V gene TRBV19; 12 bases are a match to TRBD2. Germline trimming cut 2 bases from V and 2 bases from J; bases unmatched to any gene: 4. The CDR3 contains 16 residues. Germline CDR1 LNHDA, CDR2 SQIVND (reference sequence). The CDR3 reads CASSIILAGGPYEQYF. CDR3 DNA: TGTGCCAGTAGTATAATCCTAGCGGGAGGGCCCTACGAGCAGTACTTC.

The chain couples TRBV18 to TRBJ1-1; 10 bases match TRBD1. Germline loops: CDR1 KGHSH, CDR2 LQKENI. V lost 3 bases and J lost 4; bases outside the gene matches: 2. This CDR3 spans 14 amino acids. The CDR3 protein is CASSPDRGSTEAFF. Here the CDR3 DNA reads TGTGCCAGCTCACCGGACAGGGGGAGCACTGAAGCTTTCTTT.

V usage is TRBV9 and J usage is TRBJ2-7; no reliable D call. V was trimmed by 4 bases and J by 6 bases, leaving 17 bases between them. The CDR3 runs to 14 residues. The germline V gene encodes CDR1 SGDLS and CDR2 YYNGEE. CDR3 region: CASSMTGSGGEQYF. The CDR3 DNA reads TGTGCCAGCAGCATGACCGGGTCCGGTGGCGAGCAGTACTTC. Full variable domain (missing parts from reference TRBV9 and TRBJ2-7): DSGVTQTPKHLITATGQRVTLRCSPRSGDLSVYWYQQSLDQGLQFLIQYYNGEERAKGNILERFSAQQFPDLHSELNLSSLELGDSALYFCASSMTGSGGEQYFGPGTRLTVT.

J is TRBJ2-7 and V is TRBV4-2; 12 bases agree with TRBD2. The length of the CDR3 is 19 residues. Trimming at V came to 5 bases and at J to 4 bases, leaving 18 bases not matched to a gene. Germline assignment: CDR1 LGHNA and CDR2 YNFKEQ. The chain's CDR3 is CASSWMGASGGGGRYEQYF. The CDR3 bases are TGTGCCAGCAGCTGGATGGGGGCTAGCGGGGGGGGCGGACGGTACGAGCAGTACTTC.

V is TRBV5-4 and J is TRBJ1-1; D not resolved. The V and J ends lost 2 bases and 1 base respectively, with 6 bases between them. The CDR3 loop spans 13 amino acids. The germline V gene encodes CDR1 SGHNT and CDR2 YYREEE (reference sequence). The CDR3 region is CASSFRGNTEAFF. The CDR3 bases are TGTGCCAGCAGCTTCCGGGGGAACACTGAAGCTTTCTTT.